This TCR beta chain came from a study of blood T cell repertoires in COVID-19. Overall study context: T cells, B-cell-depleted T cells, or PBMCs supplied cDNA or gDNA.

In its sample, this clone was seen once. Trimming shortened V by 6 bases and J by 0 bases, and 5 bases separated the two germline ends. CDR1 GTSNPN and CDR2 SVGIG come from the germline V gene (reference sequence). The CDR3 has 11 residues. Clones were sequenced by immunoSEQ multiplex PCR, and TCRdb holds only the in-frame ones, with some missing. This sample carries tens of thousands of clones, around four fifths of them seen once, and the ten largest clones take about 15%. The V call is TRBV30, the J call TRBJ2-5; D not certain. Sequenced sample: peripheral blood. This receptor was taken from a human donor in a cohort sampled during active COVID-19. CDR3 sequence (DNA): TGTGCCTGTAATTACCAAGAGACCCAGTACTTC. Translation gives CACNYQETQYF.